Listed here are 5 T cell receptor beta chains from one sample, sequenced in a study of blood T cell repertoires in COVID-19. Sequencing used immunoSEQ multiplex PCR; TCRdb keeps in-frame clones, though not all of them. The sample comprises about 190,000 clones, roughly 86% of which are singletons, and more than 7.5% rests with the top ten. The specimen was PBMCs or T cells enriched from blood (not recorded which). The receptors shown here come from a woman aged 30 to 39 who had recovered from COVID-19.

V is TRBV3-1 (or the pseudogene TRBV3-2) and J is TRBJ1-6; TRBD1 matches at 12 bases. The length of the CDR3 is 16 residues. The trim removed 3 bases at V and 7 bases at J, leaving 4 bases unmatched. Per germline, CDR1 LGHDT and CDR2 YNNKEL (reference sequence). The CDR3 loop reads CASSQGQGAGNSPLHF. CDR3 sequence (DNA): TGTGCCAGCAGCCAGGGACAGGGGGCAGGAAATTCACCCCTCCACTTT.

The rearrangement uses TRBV4-1 and TRBJ2-7; D perhaps matches TRBD1 (6 bases). Between the trimmed V and J ends, which lost 1 base and 3 bases, there was a span of 7 bases. Germline V gives CDR1 MGHRA, CDR2 YSYEKL. The CDR3 runs to 13 residues. This CDR3 reads CASSQVGGYEQYF. The CDR3 bases are TGCGCCAGCAGCCAAGTAGGGGGCTACGAGCAGTACTTC.

The V call is TRBV24-1, the J call TRBJ2-7, with 11 bases aligning to TRBD2. V lost 6 bases and J lost 7; bases outside the gene matches: 7. The CDR3 contains 14 residues. The germline V gene encodes CDR1 KGHDR and CDR2 SFDVKD. The CDR3 DNA reads TGTGCCACCAGTAGTAGCGGGAGGGCCTGGGAGCAGTACTTC. Encoded protein: CATSSSGRAWEQYF.

The genes are TRBV3-1 (or the pseudogene TRBV3-2) and TRBJ2-7, with TRBD2 identical over 10 bases. The CDR3 contains 15 residues. Trimming cost V 0 bases and J 4 bases; bases outside gene matches: 3. CDR1 is LGHDT, CDR2 YNNKEL, per germline (reference sequence). This CDR3 is CASSQDASGSYEQYF. CDR3 nucleotide sequence: TGTGCCAGCAGCCAAGATGCTAGCGGGAGTTACGAGCAGTACTTC.

This sequence joins TRBV4-1 and TRBJ2-2; the D is unclear. V lost 2 bases and J lost 4, with 8 bases in between. CDR1 and CDR2 from the germline V gene are MGHRA and YSYEKL. The CDR3 is 14 amino acids. The CDR3 coding sequence is TGCGCCAGCAGCCAATCAGCTAGCACCGGGGAGCTGTTTTTT. Translating it yields CASSQSASTGELFF.